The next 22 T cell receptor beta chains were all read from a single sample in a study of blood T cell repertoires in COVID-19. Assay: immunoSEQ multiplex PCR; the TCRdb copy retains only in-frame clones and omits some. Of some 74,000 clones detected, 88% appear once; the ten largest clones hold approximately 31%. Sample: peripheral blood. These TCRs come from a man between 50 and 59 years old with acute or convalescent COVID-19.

The DNA for the CDR3 is TGTGCCAGTATCACCGCCGGGACAGGGGGTCGGTATGGCTACACCTTC. It specifies CASITAGTGGRYGYTF. The genes are TRBV19 and TRBJ1-2; 11 bases fit TRBD1. This CDR3 is built from 16 residues. V lost 7 bases, J lost 5 bases, and 12 bases stayed unmatched. Germline V CDR1 and CDR2: LNHDA, SQIVND (reference sequence).

The CDR3 loop is CASSLGQATGELFF. The DNA of the CDR3 is TGCGCCAGCAGCCTGGGACAGGCCACCGGGGAGCTGTTTTTT. V gene TRBV5-1 combines with J gene TRBJ2-2, with 8 bases that match TRBD1. The germline CDR1 and CDR2 sequences are SGHRS and YFSETQ. The CDR3 is made up of 14 amino acids. J gave up 4 bases and V 4 bases, and 3 bases lay outside the gene matches.

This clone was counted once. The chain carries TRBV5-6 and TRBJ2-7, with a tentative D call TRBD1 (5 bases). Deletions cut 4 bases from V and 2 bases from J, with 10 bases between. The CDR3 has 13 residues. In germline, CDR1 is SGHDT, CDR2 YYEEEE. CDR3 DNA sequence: TGTGCCAGCAGCCCGACAGAAGCCTACGAGCAGTACTTC. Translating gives CASSPTEAYEQYF.

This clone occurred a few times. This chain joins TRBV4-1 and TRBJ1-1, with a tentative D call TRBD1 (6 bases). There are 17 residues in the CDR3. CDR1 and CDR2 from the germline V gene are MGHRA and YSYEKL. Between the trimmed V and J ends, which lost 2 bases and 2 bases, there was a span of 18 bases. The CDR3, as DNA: TGCGCCAGCAGCCAACAAATCGTTGGGGACAAAAACACTGAAGCTTTCTTT. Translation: CASSQQIVGDKNTEAFF.

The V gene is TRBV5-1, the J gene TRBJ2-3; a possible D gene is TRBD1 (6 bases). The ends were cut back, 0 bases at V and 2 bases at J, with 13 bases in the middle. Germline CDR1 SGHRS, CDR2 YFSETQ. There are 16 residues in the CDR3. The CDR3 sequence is CASSLVPTGNTDTQYF. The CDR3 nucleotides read TGCGCCAGCAGCTTGGTCCCGACAGGTAACACAGATACGCAGTATTTT. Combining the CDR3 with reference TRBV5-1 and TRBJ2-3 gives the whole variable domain KAGVTQTPRYLIKTRGQQVTLSCSPISGHRSVSWYQQTPGQGLQFLFEYFSETQRNKGNFPGRFSGRQFSNSRSEMNVSTLELGDSALYLCASSLVPTGNTDTQYFGPGTRLTVL.

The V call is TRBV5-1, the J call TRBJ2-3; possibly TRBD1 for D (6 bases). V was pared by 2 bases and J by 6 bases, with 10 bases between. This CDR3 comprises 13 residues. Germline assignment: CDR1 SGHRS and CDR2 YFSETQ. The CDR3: CASSFPGDDTQYF. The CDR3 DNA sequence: TGCGCCAGCAGCTTCCCAGGGGACGATACGCAGTATTTT.

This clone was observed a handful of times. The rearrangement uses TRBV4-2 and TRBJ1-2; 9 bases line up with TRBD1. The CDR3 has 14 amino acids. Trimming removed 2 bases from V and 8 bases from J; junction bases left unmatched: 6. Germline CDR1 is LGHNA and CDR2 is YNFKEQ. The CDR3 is CASSQRGQGGGYTF. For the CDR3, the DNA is TGTGCCAGCAGCCAACGGGGACAGGGAGGGGGCTACACCTTC.

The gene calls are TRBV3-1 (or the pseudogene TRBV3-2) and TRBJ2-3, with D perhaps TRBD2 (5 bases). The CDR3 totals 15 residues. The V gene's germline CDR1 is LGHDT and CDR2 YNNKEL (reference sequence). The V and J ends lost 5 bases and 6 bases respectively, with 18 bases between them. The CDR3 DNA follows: TGTGCCAGCAGCTCCGGACTCAACCCATTCGATACGCAGTATTTT. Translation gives CASSSGLNPFDTQYF.

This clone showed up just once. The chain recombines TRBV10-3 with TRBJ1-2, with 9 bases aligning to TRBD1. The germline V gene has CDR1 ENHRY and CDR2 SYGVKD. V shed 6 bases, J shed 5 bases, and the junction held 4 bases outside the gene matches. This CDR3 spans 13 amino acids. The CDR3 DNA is TGTGCCATCAGGAAGGACAGGGGTTATGGCTACACCTTC. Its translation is CAIRKDRGYGYTF.

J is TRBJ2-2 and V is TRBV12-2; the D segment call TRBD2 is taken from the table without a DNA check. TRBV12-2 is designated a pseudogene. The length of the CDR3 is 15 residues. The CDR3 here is CASRFSWEVPGELFF. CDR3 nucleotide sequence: TGTGCAAGTCGCTTCAGCTGGGAGGTCCCCGGGGAGCTGTTTTTT.

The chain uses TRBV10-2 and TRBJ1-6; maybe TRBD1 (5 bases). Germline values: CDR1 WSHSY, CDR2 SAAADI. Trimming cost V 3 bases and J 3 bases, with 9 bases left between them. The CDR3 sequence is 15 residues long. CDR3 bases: TGCGCCAGCAGTGACAGGGCGGTCTATAATTCACCCCTCCACTTT. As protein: CASSDRAVYNSPLHF.

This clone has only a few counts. The CDR3 DNA follows: TGTGCCAGCAGCCAAGACGGACTTGAAAGCTCCTACAATGAGCAGTTCTTC. This translates into CASSQDGLESSYNEQFF. The chain has TRBV3-1 (or the pseudogene TRBV3-2) and TRBJ2-1; possible D gene TRBD2, 5 bases. V was pared by 0 bases and J by 0 bases, with 12 bases between. The CDR3 loop spans 17 amino acids. Per the germline V gene, CDR1 is LGHDT and CDR2 is YNNKEL (reference sequence).

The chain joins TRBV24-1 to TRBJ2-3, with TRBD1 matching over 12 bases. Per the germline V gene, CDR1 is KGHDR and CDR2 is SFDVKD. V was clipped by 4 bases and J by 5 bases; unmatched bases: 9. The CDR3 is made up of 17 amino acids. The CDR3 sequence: CATSDHRDRGRGDTQYF. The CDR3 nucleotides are TGTGCCACCAGTGACCACCGGGACAGGGGGCGCGGAGATACGCAGTATTTT.

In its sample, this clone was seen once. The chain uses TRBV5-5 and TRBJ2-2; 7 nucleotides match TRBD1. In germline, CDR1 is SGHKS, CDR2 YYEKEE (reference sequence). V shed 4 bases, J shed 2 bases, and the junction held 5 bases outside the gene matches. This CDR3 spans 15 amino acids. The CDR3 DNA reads TGTGCCAGCAGCGGCAACAGGGGCAACACCGGGGAGCTGTTTTTT. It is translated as CASSGNRGNTGELFF.

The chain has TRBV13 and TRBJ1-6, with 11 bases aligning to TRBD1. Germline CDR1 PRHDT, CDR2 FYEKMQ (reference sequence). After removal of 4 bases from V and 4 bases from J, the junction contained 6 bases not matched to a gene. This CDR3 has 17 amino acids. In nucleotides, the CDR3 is TGTGCCAGCAGCTCAAGGACAGGGGGCGCGTATAATTCACCCCTCCACTTT. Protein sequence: CASSSRTGGAYNSPLHF.

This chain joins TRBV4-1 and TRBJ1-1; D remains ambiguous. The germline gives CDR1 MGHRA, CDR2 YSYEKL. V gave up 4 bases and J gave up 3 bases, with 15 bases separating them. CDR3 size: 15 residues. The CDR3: CASSRLGVSDTEAFF. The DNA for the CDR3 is TGCGCCAGCAGCCGCCTCGGGGTCTCGGACACTGAAGCTTTCTTT.

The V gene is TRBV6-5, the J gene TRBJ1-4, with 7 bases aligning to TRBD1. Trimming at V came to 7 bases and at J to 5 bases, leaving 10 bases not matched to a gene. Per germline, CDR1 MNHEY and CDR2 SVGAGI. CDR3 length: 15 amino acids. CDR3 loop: CASKPGQRKNEKLFF. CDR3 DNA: TGTGCCAGCAAACCGGGACAGAGAAAAAATGAAAAACTGTTTTTT.

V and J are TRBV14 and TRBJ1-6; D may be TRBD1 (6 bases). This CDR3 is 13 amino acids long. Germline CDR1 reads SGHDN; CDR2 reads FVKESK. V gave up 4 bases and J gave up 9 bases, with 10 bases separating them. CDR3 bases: TGTGCCAGCAGCCTAGGGACAACTTCACCCCTCCACTTT. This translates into CASSLGTTSPLHF.

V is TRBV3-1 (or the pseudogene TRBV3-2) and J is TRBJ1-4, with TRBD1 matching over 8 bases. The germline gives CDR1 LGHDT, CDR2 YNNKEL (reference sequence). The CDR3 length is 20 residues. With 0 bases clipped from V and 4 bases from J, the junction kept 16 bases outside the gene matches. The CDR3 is CASSQDSGTPQGAGNEKLFF. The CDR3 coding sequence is TGTGCCAGCAGCCAAGATTCGGGGACCCCCCAGGGGGCGGGTAATGAAAAACTGTTTTTT.

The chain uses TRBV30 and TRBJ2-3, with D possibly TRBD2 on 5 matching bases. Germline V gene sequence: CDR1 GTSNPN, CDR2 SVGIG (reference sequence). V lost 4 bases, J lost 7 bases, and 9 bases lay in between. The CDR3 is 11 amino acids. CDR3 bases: TGTGCCTGGAACGCGGGTTATACGCAGTATTTT. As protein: CAWNAGYTQYF.

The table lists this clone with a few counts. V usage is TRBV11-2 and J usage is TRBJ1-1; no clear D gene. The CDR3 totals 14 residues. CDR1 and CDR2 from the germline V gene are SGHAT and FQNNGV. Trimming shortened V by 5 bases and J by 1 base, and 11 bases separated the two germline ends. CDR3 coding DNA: TGTGCCAGCAGCCCCCAGGTTGGGAACACTGAAGCTTTCTTT. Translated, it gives CASSPQVGNTEAFF.

CDR3 protein: CASSPTSGGFKEQFF. The CDR3 DNA reads as TGTGCCAGCAGCCCGACTAGCGGGGGGTTCAAGGAGCAGTTCTTC. V is TRBV7-3 and J is TRBJ2-1; 13 nucleotides agree with TRBD2. Germline V gene lookup returns CDR1 SGHTA and CDR2 FQGTGA. The CDR3 spans 15 residues. J was trimmed by 10 bases and V by 5 bases; bases with no gene match: 8. Drawing the rest from reference TRBV7-3 and TRBJ2-1, the complete variable domain is GAGVSQTPSNKVTEKGKYVELRCDPISGHTALYWYRQSLGQGPEFLIYFQGTGAADDSGLPNDRFFAVRPEGSVSTLKIQRTERGDSAVYLCASSPTSGGFKEQFFGPGTRLTVL.